Below, 2 T cell receptor beta chains from the same sample are listed, as sequenced in a study of blood T cell repertoires in COVID-19. Produced via immunoSEQ multiplex PCR; TCRdb's table is partial and in-frame only. The sample holds 150,000 to 200,000 clones, about 88% seen once. Sequenced: PBMCs or T cells enriched from blood (not recorded which). These receptors were collected from a woman aged 18-30 years who had recovered from COVID-19.

The J gene is TRBJ2-6, the V gene TRBV19; 7 nucleotides match TRBD1. The V and J ends lost 1 base and 0 bases, in that order; junction bases with no gene match: 12. The CDR3 has 20 residues. CDR1 and CDR2 (germline): LNHDA, SQIVND (reference sequence). CDR3 nucleotides: TGTGCCAGTAGTATAGGGTGGGACAGCCTAACATCCTCTGGGGCCAACGTCCTGACTTTC. This sequence encodes CASSIGWDSLTSSGANVLTF.

The chain links TRBV6-5 to TRBJ2-2, with D perhaps matching TRBD2 (5 bases). Germline V gives CDR1 MNHEY, CDR2 SVGAGI. The CDR3 loop spans 11 amino acids. Between the trimmed V and J ends, which lost 9 bases and 8 bases, there was a span of 10 bases. This CDR3 reads CASEVAGELFF. CDR3 coding DNA: TGTGCCAGTGAGGTAGCGGGGGAGCTGTTTTTT.